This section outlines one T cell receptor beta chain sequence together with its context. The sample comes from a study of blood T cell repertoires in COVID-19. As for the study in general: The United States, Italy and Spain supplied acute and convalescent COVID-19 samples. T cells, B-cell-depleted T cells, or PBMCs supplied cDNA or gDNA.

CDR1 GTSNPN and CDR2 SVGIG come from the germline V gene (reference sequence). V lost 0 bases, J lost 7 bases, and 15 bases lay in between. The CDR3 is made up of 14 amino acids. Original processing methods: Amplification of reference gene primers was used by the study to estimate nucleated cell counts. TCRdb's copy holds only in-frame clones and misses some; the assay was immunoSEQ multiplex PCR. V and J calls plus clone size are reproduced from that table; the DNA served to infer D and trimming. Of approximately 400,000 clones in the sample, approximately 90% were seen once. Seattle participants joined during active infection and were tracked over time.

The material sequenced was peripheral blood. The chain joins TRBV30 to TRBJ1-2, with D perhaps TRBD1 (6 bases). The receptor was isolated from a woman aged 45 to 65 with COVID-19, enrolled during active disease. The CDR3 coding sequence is TGTGCCTGGAGTGTCGGGGGGCGGGGGGCTGGCTACACCTTC. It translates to CAWSVGGRGAGYTF.